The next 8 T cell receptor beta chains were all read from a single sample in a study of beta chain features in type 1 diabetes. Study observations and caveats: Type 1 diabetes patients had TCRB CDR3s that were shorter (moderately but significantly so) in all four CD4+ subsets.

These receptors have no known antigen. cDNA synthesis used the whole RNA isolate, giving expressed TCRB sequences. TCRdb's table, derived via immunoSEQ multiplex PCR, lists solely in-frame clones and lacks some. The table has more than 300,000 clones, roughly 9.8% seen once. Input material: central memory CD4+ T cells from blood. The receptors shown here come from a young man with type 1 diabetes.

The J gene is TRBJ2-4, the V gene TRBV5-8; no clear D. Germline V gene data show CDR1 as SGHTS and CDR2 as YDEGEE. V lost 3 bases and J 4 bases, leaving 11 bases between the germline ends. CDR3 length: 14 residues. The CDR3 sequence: CASSSHRLKNIQYF. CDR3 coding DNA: TGTGCCAGCAGCTCGCATCGTCTGAAAAACATTCAGTACTTC. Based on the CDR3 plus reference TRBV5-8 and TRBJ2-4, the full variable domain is EAGVTQSPTHLIKTRGQQATLRCSPISGHTSVYWYQQALGLGLQFLLWYDEGEERNRGNFPPRFSGRQFPNYSSELNVNALELEDSALYLCASSSHRLKNIQYFGAGTRLSVL.

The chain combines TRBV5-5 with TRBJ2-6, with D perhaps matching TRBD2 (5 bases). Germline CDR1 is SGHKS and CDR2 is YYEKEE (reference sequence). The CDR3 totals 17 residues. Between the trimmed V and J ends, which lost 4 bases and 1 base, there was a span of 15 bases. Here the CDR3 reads CASSPGSGISGANVLTF. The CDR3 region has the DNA TGTGCCAGCAGCCCGGGGAGCGGAATTTCTGGGGCCAACGTCCTGACTTTC.

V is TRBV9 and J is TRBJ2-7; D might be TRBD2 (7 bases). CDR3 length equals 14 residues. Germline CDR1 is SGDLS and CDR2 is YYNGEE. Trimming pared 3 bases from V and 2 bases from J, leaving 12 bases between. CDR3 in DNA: TGTGCCAGCAGCGGAGAAGGGGGGGCCTACGAGCAGTACTTC. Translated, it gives CASSGEGGAYEQYF.

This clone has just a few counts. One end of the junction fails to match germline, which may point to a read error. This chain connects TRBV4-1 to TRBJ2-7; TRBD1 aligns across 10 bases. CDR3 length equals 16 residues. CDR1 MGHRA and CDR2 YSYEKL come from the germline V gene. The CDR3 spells CASSKETGGTSYEQYF. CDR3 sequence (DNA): TGCGCCAGCAGCAAAGAGACAGGGGGCACCTCCTACGAGCAGTACTTC.

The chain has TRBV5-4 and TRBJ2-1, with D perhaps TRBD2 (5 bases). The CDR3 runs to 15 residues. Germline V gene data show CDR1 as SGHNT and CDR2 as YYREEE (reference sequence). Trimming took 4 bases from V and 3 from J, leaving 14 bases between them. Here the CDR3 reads CASSVPRTRYNEQFF. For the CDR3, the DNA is TGTGCCAGCAGCGTCCCCCGGACTCGCTACAATGAGCAGTTCTTC.

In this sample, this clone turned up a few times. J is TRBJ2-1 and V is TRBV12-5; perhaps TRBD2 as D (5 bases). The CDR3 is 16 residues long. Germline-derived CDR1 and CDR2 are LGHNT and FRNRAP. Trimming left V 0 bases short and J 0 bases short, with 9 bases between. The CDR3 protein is CASGLVTSSSYNEQFF. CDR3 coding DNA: TGTGCTAGTGGTTTGGTTACTAGTAGCTCCTACAATGAGCAGTTCTTC. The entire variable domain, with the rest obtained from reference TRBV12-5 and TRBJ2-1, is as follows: DARVTQTPRHKVTEMGQEVTMRCQPILGHNTVFWYRQTMMQGLELLAYFRNRAPLDDSGMPKDRFSAEMPDATLATLKIQPSEPRDSAVYFCASGLVTSSSYNEQFFGPGTRLTVL.

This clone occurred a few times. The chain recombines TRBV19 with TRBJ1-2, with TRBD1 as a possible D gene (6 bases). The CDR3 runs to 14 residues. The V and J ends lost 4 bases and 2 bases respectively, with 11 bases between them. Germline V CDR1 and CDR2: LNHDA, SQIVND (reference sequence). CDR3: CASSRAGANYGYTF. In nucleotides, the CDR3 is TGTGCCAGTAGTAGGGCAGGGGCGAACTATGGCTACACCTTC. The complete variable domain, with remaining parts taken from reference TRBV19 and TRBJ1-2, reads DGGITQSPKYLFRKEGQNVTLSCEQNLNHDAMYWYRQDPGQGLRLIYYSQIVNDFQKGDIAEGYSVSREKKESFPLTVTSAQKNPTAFYLCASSRAGANYGYTFGSGTRLTVV.

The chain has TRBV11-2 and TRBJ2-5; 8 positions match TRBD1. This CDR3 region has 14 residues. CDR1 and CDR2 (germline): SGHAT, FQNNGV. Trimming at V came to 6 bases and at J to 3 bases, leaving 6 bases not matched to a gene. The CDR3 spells CASSGQGGEETQYF. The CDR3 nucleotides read TGTGCCAGCAGTGGACAGGGTGGGGAAGAGACCCAGTACTTC.